This T cell receptor (beta chain) was captured by sequencing in a study of identical twins. Trimming cost V 3 bases and J 4 bases, with 12 bases left between them. CDR3 length: 14 amino acids. TCRdb analysed the 5' RACE reads with MiXCR anew, one entry per CDR3 protein. The profile covers 500,000 to 600,000 distinct CDR3 sequences, with roughly a fifth appearing a single time and 0.91% taken by the ten largest. The same sample was also studied in work on T cells expressing NK-cell markers.

Source material: CD4+ T cells sorted from blood. J is TRBJ1-1 and V is TRBV12-3 or TRBV12-4; D unresolved. This TCR was recovered from a woman aged 18-30 years in good health. CDR3 region: CASSFMRGATEAFF. The CDR3, as DNA: TGTGCCAGCAGTTTTATGCGGGGAGCCACTGAAGCTTTCTTT.